Below are 21 T cell receptor beta chains sequenced from a single sample in a study of T cells in Graves' hyperthyroidism and ophthalmopathy. RNA transcripts were the template for amplifying TCR beta CDR3 regions. HTBI primers were the set used in a first-round RT-PCR of the TCR CDR3. TCRdb fed the multiplex PCR reads into MiXCR, producing one record per CDR3 protein. The sample has about 690,000 distinct CDR3 sequences, 17% seen once. The specimen sequenced was blood. All receptors come from a man aged 50-59 years with Graves' hyperthyroidism.

The chain recombines TRBV2 with TRBJ2-3; TRBD2 aligns across 14 bases. This CDR3 region has 15 residues. The V segment lost 7 bases and the J segment 4 bases; nucleotides outside the gene matches: 4. Germline loops: CDR1 SNHLY, CDR2 FYNNEI. This CDR3 reads CASTGGLAGADTQYF. As DNA, the CDR3 is TGTGCCAGCACAGGGGGACTAGCGGGAGCAGATACGCAGTATTTT. The full variable domain, with the rest looked up from reference TRBV2 and TRBJ2-3, is EPEVTQTPSHQVTQMGQEVILRCVPISNHLYFYWYRQILGQKVEFLVSFYNNEISEKSEIFDDQFSVERPDGSNFTLKIRSTKLEDSAMYFCASTGGLAGADTQYFGPGTRLTVL.

There are many counts of this clonotype. The chain joins TRBV2 to TRBJ2-7, with 7 bases that match TRBD1. Germline V CDR1 and CDR2: SNHLY, FYNNEI. This CDR3 spans 15 amino acids. V dropped 6 bases and J dropped 5; count of bases not matched to a gene: 13. The CDR3 reads CASRENRGLPDEQYF. The CDR3 bases are TGTGCCAGCAGAGAGAACAGGGGTCTTCCTGACGAGCAGTACTTC.

This clonotype was counted many times. The chain couples TRBV4-1 to TRBJ1-1; D is perhaps TRBD1 (5 bases). The CDR3 loop spans 18 amino acids. Trimming removed 0 bases from V and 0 bases from J, with 17 bases in between. CDR1 and CDR2 (germline): MGHRA, YSYEKL. In DNA, the CDR3 is TGCGCCAGCAGCCAAGAGGGAGGGTATAGGGGCATGAACACTGAAGCTTTCTTT. Translation: CASSQEGGYRGMNTEAFF.

CDR3 in amino acids: CASSPRSGGRGETQYF. The CDR3, as DNA: TGTGCCAGCAGCCCGCGCAGCGGGGGCAGAGGAGAGACCCAGTACTTC. V is TRBV7-9 and J is TRBJ2-5, with TRBD2 matching over 8 bases. CDR1 and CDR2 from the germline V gene are SEHNR and FQNEAQ (reference sequence). V trimming: 5 bases; J trimming: 4 bases; junction bases outside the gene matches: 12. The CDR3 extends over 16 amino acids.

In its sample, this clonotype was seen many times. The chain has TRBV2 and TRBJ2-4, with D perhaps matching TRBD1 (6 bases). Germline values: CDR1 SNHLY, CDR2 FYNNEI. CDR3 size: 17 residues. Trimming stripped 0 bases from V and 0 bases from J, with 12 bases between. Here the CDR3 DNA reads TGTGCCAGCAGTGAAGCTTGGGGCAGGGGAGCCAAAAACATTCAGTACTTC. The encoded protein is CASSEAWGRGAKNIQYF.

This clonotype was detected ten times or more. The chain joins TRBV7-2 to TRBJ2-7; D uncertain. V was cut by 3 bases and J by 1 base, with 10 bases left in between. Germline V gene lookup returns CDR1 SGHTA and CDR2 FQGNSA. The CDR3 totals 14 residues. For the CDR3, the DNA is TGTGCCAGCAGCTTTGAACAGCGATCCTACGAGCAGTACTTC. It translates to CASSFEQRSYEQYF.

This rearrangement joins TRBV24-1 to TRBJ2-1; 10 bases map to TRBD2. Looked up from germline, CDR1 is KGHDR and CDR2 is SFDVKD. The CDR3 has 16 residues. J gave up 2 bases and V 5 bases, and 5 bases lay outside the gene matches. In DNA form, the CDR3 reads TGTGCCACCAGTGGCGGACTAGCGGACACCTACAATGAGCAGTTCTTC. This encodes CATSGGLADTYNEQFF.

This clonotype was counted many times. This chain links TRBV7-9 with TRBJ2-1, with D hard to call. Trimming took 5 bases from V and 9 from J, leaving 20 bases between them. Germline V gene sequence: CDR1 SEHNR, CDR2 FQNEAQ (reference sequence). The CDR3 runs 15 residues. The CDR3 region has the DNA TGTGCCAGCAGCCCCCCCAGGAGTCAGTTGGGTGAGCAGTTCTTC. It is translated as CASSPPRSQLGEQFF.

This clonotype appeared a few times. Compared with germline, one end of the junction differs, possibly owing to a read error. The genes are TRBV7-9 and TRBJ2-7; a weak D match, TRBD1 (6 bases). CDR3 length: 16 amino acids. The germline V gene encodes CDR1 SEHNR and CDR2 FQNEAQ (reference sequence). CDR3 region: CASSSIQGTDNYGQYF. The CDR3, as DNA: TGTGCCAGCAGCTCTATACAGGGCACTGATAACTACGGGCAGTACTTC.

Details on this clonotype: A junction end diverges from the germline sequence, so it may reflect a read error. V gene TRBV13 combines with J gene TRBJ2-1; TRBD2 matches at 10 bases. Germline loops: CDR1 PRHDT, CDR2 FYEKMQ (reference sequence). The CDR3 contains 15 residues. This chain's CDR3 is CAGSLSGRAGNEQFF. CDR3 sequence (DNA): TGTGCCGGCAGCTTGAGCGGGAGGGCCGGTAATGAGCAGTTCTTC.

CDR3 loop: CASSLGTGYYQPQHF. The DNA for the CDR3 is TGTGCCAGCAGCTTAGGGACAGGGTACTATCAGCCCCAGCATTTT. The chain uses TRBV7-8 and TRBJ1-5; 8 positions agree with TRBD1. Trimming cost V 1 base and J 5 bases; bases outside gene matches: 4. The CDR3 runs 15 residues. Per the germline V gene, CDR1 is SGHVS and CDR2 is FQNEAQ. Based on the CDR3 plus reference TRBV7-8 and TRBJ1-5, the full variable domain is GAGVSQSPRYKVAKRGQDVALRCDPISGHVSLFWYQQALGQGPEFLTYFQNEAQLDKSGLPSDRFFAERPEGSVSTLKIQRTQQEDSAVYLCASSLGTGYYQPQHFGDGTRLSIL.

This clonotype came up many times. V usage is TRBV11-2 and J usage is TRBJ2-7; the match to TRBD1 covers 8 bases. Trimming removed 5 bases from V and 5 bases from J; junction bases left unmatched: 8. There are 14 residues in the CDR3. CDR1 is SGHAT and CDR2 is FQNNGV in the germline V gene. This CDR3 is CASSVRDRFHEQYF. DNA for the CDR3: TGTGCCAGCAGCGTCCGGGACAGGTTCCACGAGCAGTACTTC.

This clonotype has a handful of counts. The chain links TRBV19 to TRBJ1-2; TRBD1 matches at 10 bases. Germline V CDR1 and CDR2: LNHDA, SQIVND (reference sequence). The CDR3 is made up of 14 amino acids. The ends lost 5 bases at V and 6 bases at J; junction bases unmatched: 6. The CDR3 DNA is TGTGCCAGTAGTTGGACAGGGGGAAGTGATGGCTACACCTTC. This gives the protein CASSWTGGSDGYTF.

This clonotype was seen a handful of times. The gene calls are TRBV7-9 and TRBJ2-2; D is uncertain. Germline V lookup: CDR1 SEHNR, CDR2 FQNEAQ (reference sequence). This CDR3 has 15 residues. The V and J ends lost 0 bases and 6 bases respectively, with 11 bases between them. CDR3 DNA sequence: TGTGCCAGCAGCTTAGCCCTAAGAGGTCCCGGGGAGCTGTTTTTT. Translated, it gives CASSLALRGPGELFF.

This clonotype occurred many times. In nucleotides, the CDR3 is TGTGCCAGCAGTCAGGACGGCCTTTCACCCCTCCACTTT. This codes for CASSQDGLSPLHF. This chain connects TRBV28 to TRBJ1-6; no firm D call. The CDR3 contains 13 residues. Germline V CDR1 and CDR2: MDHEN, SYDVKM. With 5 bases removed from V and 9 bases from J, the gap between germline ends came to 11 bases.

In this sample, this clonotype turned up many times. V is TRBV11-2 and J is TRBJ2-7; the match to TRBD2 covers 7 bases. The V gene end was trimmed by 5 bases and the J gene end by 0 bases; junction bases not matched to a gene: 7. Germline lookup yields CDR1 SGHAT and CDR2 FQNNGV. CDR3 length: 15 amino acids. In DNA, the CDR3 is TGTGCCAGCAGCACACTAGCGAGAAGCTCCTACGAGCAGTACTTC. As protein: CASSTLARSSYEQYF.

In this sample, this clonotype turned up many times. The rearrangement uses TRBV20-1 and TRBJ2-1; the match to TRBD2 covers 8 bases. The germline gives CDR1 DFQATT, CDR2 SNEGSKA (reference sequence). V trimming: 6 bases; J trimming: 4 bases; junction bases outside the gene matches: 14. The length of the CDR3 is 16 residues. The CDR3 nucleotides are TGCAGTGCCCGCCGAACTAGCGGAATACTATACAATGAGCAGTTCTTC. This sequence encodes CSARRTSGILYNEQFF.

The chain uses TRBV6-1 and TRBJ2-1; 10 bases are a match to TRBD2. Germline V CDR1 and CDR2: MNHNS, SASEGT. CDR3 length equals 15 residues. V lost 8 bases to trimming and J lost 1 base; unmatched junction nucleotides: 5. The CDR3 reads CASEPTSGSYNEQFF. The CDR3, as DNA: TGTGCCAGCGAACCGACTAGCGGGTCCTACAATGAGCAGTTCTTC.

This clonotype showed up many times. V is TRBV7-2 and J is TRBJ2-7, with TRBD1 matching 10 bases. The CDR3 contains 15 residues. Germline CDR1 is SGHTA and CDR2 is FQGNSA. V gave up 2 bases and J gave up 6 bases; unmatched junction bases: 7. The chain's CDR3 is CASSLRVTGGAEQYF. CDR3 bases: TGTGCCAGCAGCTTAAGGGTGACAGGGGGCGCCGAGCAGTACTTC. Supplemented by reference TRBV7-2 and TRBJ2-7, the full variable domain reads GAGVSQSPSNKVTEKGKDVELRCDPISGHTALYWYRQSLGQGLEFLIYFQGNSAPDKSGLPSDRFSAERTGGSVSTLTIQRTQQEDSAVYLCASSLRVTGGAEQYFGPGTRLTVT.

The chain employs TRBV6-5 and TRBJ1-3, with TRBD1 matching 7 bases. V was clipped by 2 bases and J by 1 base; unmatched bases: 23. CDR3 length equals 22 residues. CDR1 and CDR2 (germline): MNHEY, SVGAGI. The CDR3 spells CASSYPPTLDRIAGSSGNTIYF. CDR3 coding DNA: TGTGCCAGCAGTTACCCACCTACCCTGGACAGGATAGCAGGTTCGTCTGGAAACACCATATATTTT.

This clonotype was picked up a small number of times. V and J are TRBV19 and TRBJ2-3; D might be TRBD2 (7 bases). Trimming took off 6 bases at V and 1 base at J, with 17 bases between the two ends. The length of the CDR3 is 16 residues. Per germline, CDR1 LNHDA and CDR2 SQIVND (reference sequence). The chain's CDR3 is CASSPRGARGTDTQYF. For the CDR3, the DNA is TGTGCCAGTAGCCCCCGGGGGGCCCGGGGCACAGATACGCAGTATTTT.